This TCR beta chain originates from a study of blood T cell repertoires in COVID-19. Study context: From the United States, Italy and Spain came samples of acute and convalescent COVID-19. Sources were T cells, B-cell-depleted T cells, or PBMCs; the material itself was cDNA or gDNA.

In the authors' methods: Using reference gene primer amplification, nucleated cell counts were estimated. This table comes from immunoSEQ multiplex PCR, and its TCRdb copy is limited to in-frame clones, with some not included. The V and J calls and the clone size are those of that table, but D and trimming were determined from the DNA. The sample lists approximately 140,000 clones; 87% were seen once. The CDR3 length is 14 residues. Trimming took off 3 bases at V and 5 bases at J, with 13 bases between the two ends. Germline CDR1 is MNHNS and CDR2 is SASEGT. The chain carries TRBV6-1 and TRBJ2-5; D unresolved. This receptor was obtained from a woman aged 60 to 75 with active or convalescent COVID-19. The specimen sequenced was peripheral blood. As DNA, the CDR3 is TGTGCCAGCAGTGACAGATTTGGAGTGGAGACCCAGTACTTC. Amino acid sequence: CASSDRFGVETQYF.